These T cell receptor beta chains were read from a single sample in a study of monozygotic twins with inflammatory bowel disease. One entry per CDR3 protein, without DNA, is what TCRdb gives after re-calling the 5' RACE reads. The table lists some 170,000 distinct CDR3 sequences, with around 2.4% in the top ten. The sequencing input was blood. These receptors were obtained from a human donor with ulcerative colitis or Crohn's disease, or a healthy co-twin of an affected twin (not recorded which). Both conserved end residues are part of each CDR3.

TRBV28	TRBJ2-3	CASSLLWTSGDTQYF
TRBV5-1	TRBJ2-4	CASSSGDRAENIQYF
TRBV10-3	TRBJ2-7	CAISGRTEKTYEQYF
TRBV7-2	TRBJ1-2	CASSLQTGRYGYTF
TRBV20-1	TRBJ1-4	CSAIHSDRGGEKLFF
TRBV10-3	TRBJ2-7	CAISLAGGPQEQYF
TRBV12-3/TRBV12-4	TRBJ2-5	CASKPKEDGSGGETQYF
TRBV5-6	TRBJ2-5	CASSLRQGALAETQYF
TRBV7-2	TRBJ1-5	CASSLVEGSNQPQHF
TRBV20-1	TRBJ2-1	CSASALPATYNEQFF
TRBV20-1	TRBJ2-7	CSAGGTATLEQYF
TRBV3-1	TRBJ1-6	CASSQGRHNSPLHF
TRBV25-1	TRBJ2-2	CATMGEVTGELFF
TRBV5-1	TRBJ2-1	CASSSLAGGGSGDNEQFF
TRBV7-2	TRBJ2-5	CASSSMYQETQYF
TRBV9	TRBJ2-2	CASGNRGNTGELFF
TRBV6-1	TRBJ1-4	CASSPDRIATNEKLFF
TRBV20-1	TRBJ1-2	CSARSRDRADYGYTF
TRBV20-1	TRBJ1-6	CSATTGAGGSNSPLHF
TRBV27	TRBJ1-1	CASSPTRGGTEAFF
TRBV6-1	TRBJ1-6	CASRSDRGNSPLHF
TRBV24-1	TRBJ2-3	CATSDSGLAVSTDTQYF
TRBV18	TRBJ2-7	CASSLAGTLSYEQYF
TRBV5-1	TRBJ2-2	CASGRRSSGAVGELFF
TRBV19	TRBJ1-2	CASRPDFNYGYTF
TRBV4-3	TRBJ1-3	CASSLTGSGNTIYF
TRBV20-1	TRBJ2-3	CSASRSTDTQYF
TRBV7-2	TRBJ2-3	CASGLVVGTDTQYF
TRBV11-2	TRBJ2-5	CASSVTWETQYF